This T cell receptor beta chain was retrieved from a study of graft-versus-host responses after intestinal transplantation. Study context: Recipients obtained multivisceral, liver-intestinal, or isolated intestinal transplants. Each recipient received anti-thymocyte globulin induction, then tacrolimus and steroids for 3 to 4 years.

From germline, CDR1 is SGDLS and CDR2 YYNGEE. The V end lost 0 bases, the J end lost 1 base, and 5 bases lay between the germline ends. The length of the CDR3 is 14 residues. By proportion, this clone is medium-sized (0.01 to 0.1%). The repertoire was sequenced with immunoSEQ multiplex PCR; TCRdb's copy has only in-frame clones and lacks some. The sample holds nearly 9,000 clones, approximately 26% seen once. Responders that carried the CFSE label, roughly 200,000 of them, were plated with roughly 200,000 irradiated, violet-dye-labeled stimulator cells. Sequencing used alloreactive CD8+ T cells from a mixed lymphocyte reaction culture, obtained before transplantation. Subset in this sample: CFSE-low proliferating T cells sorted from approximately 6-day pre-transplant mixed lymphocyte reaction (GvH or HvG direction). The sequence was obtained from a human patient who was an organ donor for intestinal transplantation. V usage is TRBV9 and J usage is TRBJ2-1, with D uncertain. The CDR3 reads CASSVVGSYNEQFF. CDR3 nucleotides: TGTGCCAGCAGCGTAGTGGGGTCCTACAATGAGCAGTTCTTC.